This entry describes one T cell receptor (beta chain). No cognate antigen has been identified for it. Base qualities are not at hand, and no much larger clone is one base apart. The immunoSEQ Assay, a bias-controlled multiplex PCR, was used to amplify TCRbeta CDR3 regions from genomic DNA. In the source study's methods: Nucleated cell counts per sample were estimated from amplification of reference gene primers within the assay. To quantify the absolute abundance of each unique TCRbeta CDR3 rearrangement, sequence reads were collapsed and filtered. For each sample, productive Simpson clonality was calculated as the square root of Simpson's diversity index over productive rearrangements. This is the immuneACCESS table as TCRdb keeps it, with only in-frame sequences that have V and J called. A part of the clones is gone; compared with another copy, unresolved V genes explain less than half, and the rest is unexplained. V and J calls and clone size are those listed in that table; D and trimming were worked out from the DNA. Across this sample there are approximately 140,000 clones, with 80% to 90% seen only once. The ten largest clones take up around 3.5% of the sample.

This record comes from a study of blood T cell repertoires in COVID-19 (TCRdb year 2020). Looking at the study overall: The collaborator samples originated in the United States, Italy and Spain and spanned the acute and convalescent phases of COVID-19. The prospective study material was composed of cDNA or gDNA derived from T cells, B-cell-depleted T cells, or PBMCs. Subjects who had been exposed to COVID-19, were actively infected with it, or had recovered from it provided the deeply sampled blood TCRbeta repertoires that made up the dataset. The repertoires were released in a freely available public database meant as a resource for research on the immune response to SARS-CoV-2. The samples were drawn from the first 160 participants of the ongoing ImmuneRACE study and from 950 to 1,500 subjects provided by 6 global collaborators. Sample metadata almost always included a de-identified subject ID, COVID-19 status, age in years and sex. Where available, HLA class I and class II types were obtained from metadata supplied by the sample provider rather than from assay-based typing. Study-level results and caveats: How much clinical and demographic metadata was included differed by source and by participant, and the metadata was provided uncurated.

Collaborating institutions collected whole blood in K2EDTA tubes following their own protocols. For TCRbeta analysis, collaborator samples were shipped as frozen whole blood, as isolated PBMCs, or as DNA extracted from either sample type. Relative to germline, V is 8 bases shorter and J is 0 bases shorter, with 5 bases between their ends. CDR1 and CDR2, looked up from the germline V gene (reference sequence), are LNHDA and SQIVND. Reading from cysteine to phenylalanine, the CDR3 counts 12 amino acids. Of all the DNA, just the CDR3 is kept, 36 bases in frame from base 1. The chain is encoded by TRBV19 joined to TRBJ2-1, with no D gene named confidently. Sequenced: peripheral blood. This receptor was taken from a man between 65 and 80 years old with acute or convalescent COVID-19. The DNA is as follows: TGTGCCAGTTTTAGCTCCTACAATGAGCAGTTCTTC. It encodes CASFSSYNEQFF.